What follows are 4 T cell receptor beta chains derived from one specimen sequenced in a study of somatic mutations in cytotoxic T cells in rheumatoid arthritis. The repertoire was sequenced with immunoSEQ multiplex PCR; TCRdb's copy has only in-frame clones and lacks some. The table has around 19,000 clones, about four fifths seen once. Sequenced input: CD8+ T cells sorted from blood. The receptors shown here come from an adult with rheumatoid arthritis.

The CDR3 nucleotides read TGCAGCGTTGAAGGCTGGGGAGGCAGGGAGGGCTATGGCTACACCTTC. This sequence encodes CSVEGWGGREGYGYTF. The chain recombines TRBV29-1 with TRBJ1-2, with a possible D match to TRBD1 (5 bases). This CDR3 spans 16 amino acids. Germline CDR1 reads SQVTM; CDR2 reads ANQGSEA. Trimming stripped 1 base from V and 4 bases from J, with 19 bases between.

The genes are TRBV9 and TRBJ2-1; TRBD2 agrees at 8 bases. The CDR3 has 15 amino acids. Germline loops: CDR1 SGDLS, CDR2 YYNGEE. V shed 0 bases and J 2 bases; nucleotides not matched to a gene: 1. The DNA for the CDR3 is TGTGCCAGCAGCGTAGTAGCGGGGACCTACAATGAGCAGTTCTTC. Translating gives CASSVVAGTYNEQFF.

The chain combines TRBV7-2 with TRBJ2-1, with 7 bases matching TRBD2. The J segment lost 8 bases and the V segment lost 4 bases, leaving 5 bases of the junction unmatched. Germline V gene sequence: CDR1 SGHTA, CDR2 FQGNSA. CDR3 size: 13 residues. The CDR3 DNA sequence: TGTGCCAGCAGCTCCGGACTAGATTATGAGCAGTTCTTC. Protein sequence: CASSSGLDYEQFF.

This chain uses TRBV28 with TRBJ2-1; 7 positions match TRBD2. This CDR3 is 13 amino acids long. V trimming: 10 bases; J trimming: 5 bases; junction bases outside the gene matches: 8. CDR1 is MDHEN and CDR2 is SYDVKM in the germline V gene. CDR3 in amino acids: CAIVAGPDNEQFF. DNA for the CDR3: TGTGCCATCGTAGCGGGTCCAGACAATGAGCAGTTCTTC.